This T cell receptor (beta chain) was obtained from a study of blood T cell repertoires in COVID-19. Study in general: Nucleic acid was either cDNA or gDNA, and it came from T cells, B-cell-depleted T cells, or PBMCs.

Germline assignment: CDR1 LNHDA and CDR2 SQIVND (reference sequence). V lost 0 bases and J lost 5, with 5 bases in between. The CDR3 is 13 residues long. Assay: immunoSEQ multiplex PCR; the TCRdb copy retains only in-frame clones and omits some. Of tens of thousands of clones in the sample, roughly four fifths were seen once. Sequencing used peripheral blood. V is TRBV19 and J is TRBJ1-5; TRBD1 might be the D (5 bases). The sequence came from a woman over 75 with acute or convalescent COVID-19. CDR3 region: CASSIEGDQPQHF. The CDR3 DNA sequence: TGTGCCAGTAGTATAGAAGGGGATCAGCCCCAGCATTTT.